A single sample is the source of the 9 T cell receptor beta chains below, sequenced in a study of T-cell reconstitution after alpha-beta-depleted transplantation in children. Unique molecular identifiers were incorporated into the prepared TCRbeta library. MiXCR was run by TCRdb on the PCR reads, yielding one entry per CDR3 protein. The sample holds about 440,000 distinct CDR3 sequences, about 40% seen once. The sequencing here drew on PBMCs, taken before TCRalphabeta/CD19-depleted stem cell transplant. The receptors derive from a girl aged 2-10 years with aplastic anemia, due to receive a stem cell transplant.

This chain joins TRBV6-5 and TRBJ1-1, with a weak D call TRBD1 (6 bases). The V and J ends lost 2 bases and 4 bases respectively, with 17 bases between them. This CDR3 region has 16 residues. From germline, CDR1 is MNHEY and CDR2 SVGAGI. The CDR3 here is CASSYRKSTGFTEAFF. CDR3 DNA sequence: TGTGCCAGCAGTTACCGGAAATCAACAGGGTTCACTGAAGCTTTCTTT.

Many counts were recorded for this clonotype. The J gene is TRBJ1-2, the V gene TRBV12-3 or TRBV12-4; D is possibly TRBD1 (6 bases). CDR3 length: 13 residues. The V end was cut by 6 bases, the J end by 6 bases, with 14 bases between. The CDR3 sequence: CASRDRGPHGYTF. The CDR3 DNA follows: TGTGCCAGCAGGGACCGGGGGCCCCATGGCTACACCTTC.

This clonotype occurred many times. This chain joins TRBV5-1 and TRBJ2-3; 10 bases line up with TRBD2. CDR1 is SGHRS and CDR2 is YFSETQ in the germline V gene. This CDR3 has 15 residues. The V and J ends lost 2 bases and 5 bases, in that order; junction bases with no gene match: 5. This chain's CDR3 is CASSFSSGRGDTQYF. DNA of the CDR3: TGCGCCAGCAGCTTCTCTAGCGGGAGAGGAGATACGCAGTATTTT.

There are many counts of this clonotype. This chain connects TRBV27 to TRBJ2-7; 11 bases line up with TRBD2. This CDR3 spans 16 amino acids. J gave up 4 bases and V 2 bases, and 7 bases lay outside the gene matches. Per the germline V gene, CDR1 is MNHEY and CDR2 is SMNVEV (reference sequence). CDR3: CASSLGVASGGYEQYF. CDR3 DNA: TGTGCCAGCAGTTTAGGGGTGGCTAGCGGGGGGTACGAGCAGTACTTC.

CDR3 loop: CASSLGRQGAGELFF. The CDR3 nucleotides read TGTGCCAGCAGCTTAGGCCGACAGGGAGCCGGGGAGCTGTTTTTT. The chain recombines TRBV7-2 with TRBJ2-2, with 7 nucleotides matching TRBD1. From germline, CDR1 is SGHTA and CDR2 FQGNSA. CDR3 size: 15 residues. The J segment lost 6 bases and the V segment lost 1 base, leaving 5 bases of the junction unmatched.

The gene calls are TRBV5-1 and TRBJ1-5; tentatively, D is TRBD1 (5 bases). The CDR3 is 15 amino acids. The germline gives CDR1 SGHRS, CDR2 YFSETQ. The germline V and J ends were trimmed by 4 bases and 5 bases, with 16 bases remaining between them. The CDR3 region is CASSLSPLGDQPQHF. Here the CDR3 DNA reads TGCGCCAGCAGCCTAAGCCCGTTAGGGGATCAGCCCCAGCATTTT.

This clonotype was seen only a few times. The chain links TRBV27 to TRBJ1-1, with TRBD1 as a possible D gene (5 bases). The CDR3 is made up of 16 amino acids. Deletions cut 4 bases from V and 4 bases from J, with 19 bases between. CDR1 is MNHEY, CDR2 SMNVEV, per germline (reference sequence). The CDR3 DNA is TGTGCCAGCAGTTGGGGACCGCGGGGACCGGGCACTGAAGCTTTCTTT. Translating gives CASSWGPRGPGTEAFF.

This clonotype came up many times. This chain uses TRBV7-9 with TRBJ1-1; D is ambiguous. CDR1 and CDR2 from the germline V gene are SEHNR and FQNEAQ (reference sequence). This CDR3 has 14 residues. Trimming cost V 6 bases and J 7 bases, with 18 bases left between them. CDR3: CASSQGRGRNEAFF. The CDR3 region has the DNA TGTGCCAGCAGTCAAGGTCGGGGAAGAAATGAAGCTTTCTTT.

CDR3 DNA: TGCGCCAGCAGCTTGGGTCGGGAGGGCAATGAGCAGTTCTTC. This gives the protein CASSLGREGNEQFF. The rearrangement links TRBV5-1 to TRBJ2-1; 8 nucleotides match TRBD2. The J segment lost 6 bases and the V segment lost 0 bases, leaving 2 bases of the junction unmatched. CDR3 length equals 14 residues. Germline assignment: CDR1 SGHRS and CDR2 YFSETQ.